A selection of T cell receptor beta chains follows, all from one sample in a study of blood T cell repertoires in COVID-19. The assay was immunoSEQ multiplex PCR, and TCRdb's table has in-frame clones only and misses some. The top ten clones hold roughly 6.6% of a sample with 350,000 to 450,000 clones, approximately 86% of them seen once. What was sequenced was peripheral blood. These receptor sequences come from an older woman with COVID-19, enrolled during active disease. Each CDR3 is given with its conserved first and last residue. The order of the fields is V gene, clone size, CDR3 length, D gene, J gene, CDR3 protein, CDR3 DNA. The D gene is left open where the match is weak. Size is stated for part of the rows, as once, few or many counts, or as a class when the clone is expanded.

v_gene: TRBV7-2
abundance: -
len: 14
d_gene: -
j_gene: TRBJ1-6
CDR3aa: CASSYGTSNSPLHF
CDR3nt: TGTGCCAGCAGCTACGGGACTTCTAATTCACCCCTCCACTTT

v_gene: TRBV15
abundance: -
len: 17
d_gene: TRBD2
j_gene: TRBJ2-4
CDR3aa: CATSRDLQRGSKNIQYF
CDR3nt: TGTGCCACCAGCAGAGATTTGCAGCGGGGGTCCAAAAACATTCAGTACTTC

v_gene: TRBV27
abundance: -
len: 14
d_gene: TRBD1
j_gene: TRBJ1-2
CDR3aa: CASSRDRAHYGYTF
CDR3nt: TGTGCCAGCAGCCGGGACAGGGCACACTATGGCTACACCTTC

v_gene: TRBV11-2
abundance: -
len: 13
d_gene: -
j_gene: TRBJ1-1
CDR3aa: CASSRNRNTEAFF
CDR3nt: TGTGCCAGCAGCAGGAACAGGAACACTGAAGCTTTCTTT

v_gene: TRBV9
abundance: -
len: 15
d_gene: TRBD1
j_gene: TRBJ1-1
CDR3aa: CASRGQVYPNTEAFF
CDR3nt: TGTGCCAGCAGGGGACAGGTCTACCCGAACACTGAAGCTTTCTTT

v_gene: TRBV7-2
abundance: -
len: 18
d_gene: -
j_gene: TRBJ1-1
CDR3aa: CASSLVGGRWTLNTEAFF
CDR3nt: TGTGCCAGCAGCTTAGTCGGGGGGCGCTGGACATTGAACACTGAAGCTTTCTTT

v_gene: TRBV5-1
abundance: few
len: 15
d_gene: TRBD2
j_gene: TRBJ2-5
CDR3aa: CASSLAGTSEETQYF
CDR3nt: TGCGCCAGCAGCTTGGCCGGGACTAGTGAAGAGACCCAGTACTTC

v_gene: TRBV7-2
abundance: -
len: 13
d_gene: TRBD2
j_gene: TRBJ2-1
CDR3aa: CASSLNEAGGQFF
CDR3nt: TGTGCCAGCAGCTTAAACGAAGCGGGGGGGCAGTTCTTC

v_gene: TRBV4-1
abundance: -
len: 17
d_gene: -
j_gene: TRBJ1-1
CDR3aa: CASSHSLGRGRDTEAFF
CDR3nt: TGCGCCAGCAGCCACTCCCTTGGGCGGGGGCGGGACACTGAAGCTTTCTTT

v_gene: TRBV7-9
abundance: once
len: 14
d_gene: -
j_gene: TRBJ1-4
CDR3aa: CASSGGVVGEKLFF
CDR3nt: TGTGCCAGCAGCGGAGGGGTTGTAGGGGAAAAACTGTTTTTT

v_gene: TRBV11-3
abundance: -
len: 15
d_gene: -
j_gene: TRBJ2-7
CDR3aa: CASSAIPDSVHEQYF
CDR3nt: TGTGCCAGCAGCGCTATCCCGGACAGTGTCCACGAGCAGTACTTC

v_gene: TRBV5-1
abundance: -
len: 12
d_gene: -
j_gene: TRBJ2-7
CDR3aa: CASRRDREEQYF
CDR3nt: TGCGCCAGCAGGCGGGACAGAGAAGAGCAGTACTTC

v_gene: TRBV5-4
abundance: -
len: 13
d_gene: -
j_gene: TRBJ2-3
CDR3aa: CASSLAERDTQYF
CDR3nt: TGTGCCAGCAGCTTGGCCGAGAGAGATACGCAGTATTTT